A selection of T cell receptor beta chains follows, all from one sample in a study of CD8+CD57+ T cells in acquired aplastic anemia. From the reads, TCRdb called clonotypes with MiXCR, one entry per CDR3 protein. The data show 250,000 to 350,000 distinct CDR3 sequences, approximately 58% seen once. The sequenced sample was sorted CD4+, CD8+, or CD8+CD57+ T cells (not recorded which) from PBMCs. Every receptor here comes from a human donor with aplastic anemia. Both conserved end residues are part of each CDR3. A D gene is named only where the DNA matches it firmly. Clone size is stated in some rows and not others, as once, few, many or a class when expanded.

D gene: NA
J gene: TRBJ1-2
clone size: NA
V gene: TRBV7-6
CDR3 DNA: TGTGCCAGCAGCCCGGGCAGGGAGGGCTACACCTTC
CDR3 protein: CASSPGREGYTF

D gene: NA
J gene: TRBJ2-3
clone size: NA
V gene: TRBV2
CDR3 DNA: TGTGCCAGCAGCAGGGCCTCGGTCACGGATACGCAGTATTTT
CDR3 protein: CASSRASVTDTQYF

D gene: NA
J gene: TRBJ2-7
clone size: NA
V gene: TRBV7-2
CDR3 DNA: TGTGCCAGCAGCTTAGACAGGACTTTCTACGAGCAGTACTTC
CDR3 protein: CASSLDRTFYEQYF

D gene: NA
J gene: TRBJ1-1
clone size: NA
V gene: TRBV10-3
CDR3 DNA: TGTGCCATCAGTGGAAGGGACGGAGCCGGGGACACTGAAGCTTTCTTT
CDR3 protein: CAISGRDGAGDTEAFF

D gene: TRBD1
J gene: TRBJ2-7
clone size: few
V gene: TRBV7-8
CDR3 DNA: TGTGCCAGCAGCTCCCGACAGGGGTTCTACGAGCAGTACTTC
CDR3 protein: CASSSRQGFYEQYF

D gene: NA
J gene: TRBJ2-1
clone size: NA
V gene: TRBV2
CDR3 DNA: TGTGCCAGCAGTGAAGCCGTACCCAAGTTCTTC
CDR3 protein: CASSEAVPKFF

D gene: NA
J gene: TRBJ2-3
clone size: NA
V gene: TRBV7-8
CDR3 DNA: TGTGCCAGCAGCCCCTCCAGGACAGATACGCAGTATTTT
CDR3 protein: CASSPSRTDTQYF

D gene: NA
J gene: TRBJ1-4
clone size: many
V gene: TRBV12-3/TRBV12-4
CDR3 DNA: TGTGCCAGCAGTTTTGGTCTGACAGCAACTAATGAAAAACTGTTTTTT
CDR3 protein: CASSFGLTATNEKLFF

D gene: TRBD1
J gene: TRBJ2-7
clone size: NA
V gene: TRBV7-8
CDR3 DNA: TGTGCCAGTAAACAGGGGTCGGGGTACGAGCAGTACTTC
CDR3 protein: CASKQGSGYEQYF

D gene: TRBD1
J gene: TRBJ1-6
clone size: many
V gene: TRBV6-5
CDR3 DNA: TGTGCCAGCAGTTCCTCGGACAGGGTACCCAATTCACCCCTCCACTTT
CDR3 protein: CASSSSDRVPNSPLHF

D gene: TRBD2
J gene: TRBJ2-6
clone size: NA
V gene: TRBV19
CDR3 DNA: TGTGCCAGTAGTGTGCTAGCGGGGGGACCCTACGTCCTGACTTTC
CDR3 protein: CASSVLAGGPYVLTF

D gene: NA
J gene: TRBJ2-7
clone size: NA
V gene: TRBV20-1
CDR3 DNA: TGCAGTGCTAGACTTGACTCCTACGAGCAGTACTTC
CDR3 protein: CSARLDSYEQYF

D gene: NA
J gene: TRBJ1-6
clone size: NA
V gene: TRBV5-1
CDR3 DNA: TGCGCCAGCAGCTTGAACCTGGGGGCATCCCCTCCCCTCCACTTT
CDR3 protein: CASSLNLGASPPLHF

D gene: NA
J gene: TRBJ2-1
clone size: NA
V gene: TRBV20-1
CDR3 DNA: TGCAGTGCTTTAACACCCTCTGGGGCCTACAATGAGCAGTTCTTC
CDR3 protein: CSALTPSGAYNEQFF

D gene: NA
J gene: TRBJ1-5
clone size: many
V gene: TRBV19
CDR3 DNA: TGTGCCAGTAGAGACAGGTTCAATCAGCCCCAGCATTTT
CDR3 protein: CASRDRFNQPQHF

D gene: NA
J gene: TRBJ2-7
clone size: NA
V gene: TRBV7-9
CDR3 DNA: TGTGCCAGCAGCTTAGTAAGTCGTCCGGACGAGCAGTACTTC
CDR3 protein: CASSLVSRPDEQYF

D gene: TRBD2
J gene: TRBJ2-7
clone size: NA
V gene: TRBV7-8
CDR3 DNA: TGTGCCAGCAGCTTAGAAGGCGGGAGAAAGGACGAGCAGTACTTC
CDR3 protein: CASSLEGGRKDEQYF

D gene: NA
J gene: TRBJ2-4
clone size: many
V gene: TRBV19
CDR3 DNA: TGTGCCAGTAGTGACAGTATAGCCAAAAACATTCAGTACTTC
CDR3 protein: CASSDSIAKNIQYF

D gene: NA
J gene: TRBJ1-4
clone size: NA
V gene: TRBV12-3/TRBV12-4
CDR3 DNA: TGTGCCAGCACCCTCCGCCATAATGAAAAACTGTTTTTT
CDR3 protein: CASTLRHNEKLFF

D gene: NA
J gene: TRBJ1-1
clone size: NA
V gene: TRBV25-1
CDR3 DNA: TGTGCCAGCAGCTTGATAGGCGGGAACACTGAAGCTTTCTTT
CDR3 protein: CASSLIGGNTEAFF

D gene: NA
J gene: TRBJ1-5
clone size: NA
V gene: TRBV2
CDR3 DNA: TGTGCCAGCCAGGACCTTAGCAATCAGCCCCAGCATTTT
CDR3 protein: CASQDLSNQPQHF

D gene: TRBD2
J gene: TRBJ2-7
clone size: NA
V gene: TRBV7-9
CDR3 DNA: TGTGCCAGCAGCGCCGGACTAGGCTACTACGAGCAGTACTTC
CDR3 protein: CASSAGLGYYEQYF

D gene: NA
J gene: TRBJ1-1
clone size: NA
V gene: TRBV25-1
CDR3 DNA: TGTGCCAGCAGTGGGCCGGCAAACGGGAAAGTTTACACTGAAGCTTTCTTT
CDR3 protein: CASSGPANGKVYTEAFF

D gene: NA
J gene: TRBJ1-6
clone size: NA
V gene: TRBV7-2
CDR3 DNA: TGTGCCTCCGAGGGGGGGGGTTATTCACCCCTCCACTTT
CDR3 protein: CASEGGGYSPLHF

D gene: TRBD2
J gene: TRBJ2-7
clone size: few
V gene: TRBV20-1
CDR3 DNA: TGCAGTGCTAGAGGGGGGGGGGACTACGAGCAGTACTTC
CDR3 protein: CSARGGGDYEQYF

D gene: NA
J gene: TRBJ1-1
clone size: many
V gene: TRBV6-6
CDR3 DNA: TGTGCCAGCAGTTTTGTCAGAGAGAACACTGAAGCTTTCTTT
CDR3 protein: CASSFVRENTEAFF

D gene: NA
J gene: TRBJ1-1
clone size: few
V gene: TRBV19
CDR3 DNA: TGTGCCAGTAGTATAGGCTATAGGAGTATGAACACTGAAGCTTTCTTT
CDR3 protein: CASSIGYRSMNTEAFF

D gene: NA
J gene: TRBJ1-3
clone size: few
V gene: TRBV20-1
CDR3 DNA: TGCAGTGCTGGGGTGGGTCCTGGAAACACCATATATTTT
CDR3 protein: CSAGVGPGNTIYF

D gene: TRBD2
J gene: TRBJ2-3
clone size: NA
V gene: TRBV25-1
CDR3 DNA: TGTGCCAGCAGTGATCGTGCGACTAGCGGAAGCACAGATACGCAGTATTTT
CDR3 protein: CASSDRATSGSTDTQYF

D gene: TRBD2
J gene: TRBJ2-1
clone size: NA
V gene: TRBV10-3
CDR3 DNA: TGTGCCATCAGTGGCGGGACTAGCGGGAGGTTTCCCTACAATGAGCAGTTCTTC
CDR3 protein: CAISGGTSGRFPYNEQFF

D gene: NA
J gene: TRBJ2-3
clone size: NA
V gene: TRBV25-1
CDR3 DNA: TGTGCCAGCAGTGAGCGGGGTTCTAGCACAGATACGCAGTATTTT
CDR3 protein: CASSERGSSTDTQYF

D gene: NA
J gene: TRBJ2-1
clone size: many
V gene: TRBV5-6
CDR3 DNA: TGTGCCAGCAGCGCCCGGGACGTATACAATGAGCAGTTCTTC
CDR3 protein: CASSARDVYNEQFF

D gene: TRBD1
J gene: TRBJ2-7
clone size: NA
V gene: TRBV7-6
CDR3 DNA: TGTGCCAGCAGCTCTGGACAGGGGGCTGACTACGAGCAGTACTTC
CDR3 protein: CASSSGQGADYEQYF

D gene: TRBD1
J gene: TRBJ1-5
clone size: few
V gene: TRBV29-1
CDR3 DNA: TGCAGCGTTGGGGACAGCCATCAGCCCCAGCATTTT
CDR3 protein: CSVGDSHQPQHF

D gene: TRBD1
J gene: TRBJ1-2
clone size: once
V gene: TRBV7-9
CDR3 DNA: TGTGCCAGCAGCTTAAGACAGGGGTTTGGCTACACCTTC
CDR3 protein: CASSLRQGFGYTF

D gene: NA
J gene: TRBJ1-1
clone size: NA
V gene: TRBV19
CDR3 DNA: TGTGCCAGTAGTATTACAGGGACCCTTTTGGACACTGAAGCTTTCTTT
CDR3 protein: CASSITGTLLDTEAFF

D gene: TRBD2
J gene: TRBJ2-7
clone size: NA
V gene: TRBV10-2
CDR3 DNA: TGTGCCAGCAGTGATTCCTGGACTAGCGGAAACTCCTACGAGCAGTACTTC
CDR3 protein: CASSDSWTSGNSYEQYF

D gene: NA
J gene: TRBJ2-5
clone size: NA
V gene: TRBV2
CDR3 DNA: TGTGCCATCAGACGGCCGCAGGGTACCCAGTACTTC
CDR3 protein: CAIRRPQGTQYF